This T cell receptor beta chain was documented in a study of blood T cells in healthy people across ages. Study at large: Researchers report that template switching captured about one barcoded beta molecule per two T cells. General study results and limits: Age brought a roughly linear fall in TCR beta diversity measured per million T cells.

The second PCR ran 7 to 11 cycles with a sample-barcoded 5' primer and J-beta primers. The template-switch adaptor was a 5' adaptor with 12 random nucleotides. It tagged each cDNA molecule. Every sample gave at least 2.5 million paired-end reads containing CDR3. Via MiXCR, TCRdb re-called the 5' RACE reads, giving one row per CDR3 protein. The table includes fewer than 900,000 distinct CDR3 sequences, around 48% detected once. Comments on this clonotype: No antigen is known for it.

The CDR3 extends over 17 amino acids. The J segment lost 5 bases and the V segment lost 1 base, leaving 10 bases of the junction unmatched. Germline loops: CDR1 MGHRA, CDR2 YSYEKL. The receptor was isolated from a woman aged 55-69 years in good health. Material: blood. The rearrangement links TRBV4-1 to TRBJ2-1; 8 bases line up with TRBD2. The CDR3 protein is CASSQGEGLGLNNEQFF. The DNA of the CDR3 is TGCGCCAGCAGCCAAGGGGAGGGACTAGGGCTCAACAATGAGCAGTTCTTC.